The 18 T cell receptor beta chains given below trace back to one sample, sequenced in a study of shared clonotypes between healthy human individuals. Profiling relied on immunoSEQ multiplex PCR, and the TCRdb table lists in-frame clones only, not all of them. The sample has some 2,000,000 clones, approximately 94% seen once. Sequenced material: naive CD4+ T cells sorted from blood. Noted subset: CD45RA+ positively selected. Every receptor here comes from a man between 18 and 35 years old in good health.

As regards this clone: The same CDR3 arises from other DNA sequences in this sample as well. The CDR3 spells CASSLESGNQPQHF. CDR3 DNA: TGCGCCAGCAGCTTGGAGTCGGGCAATCAGCCCCAGCATTTT. The rearrangement links TRBV5-1 to TRBJ1-5; no clear D. This CDR3 contains 14 residues. The germline gives CDR1 SGHRS, CDR2 YFSETQ. With 0 bases removed from V and 2 bases from J, the gap between germline ends came to 6 bases.

CDR3: CASSPGTSGRNTQYF. As DNA, the CDR3 is TGTGCCAGCAGCCCCGGGACTAGCGGGAGAAATACGCAGTATTTT. The V call is TRBV6-6, the J call TRBJ2-3; 14 positions agree with TRBD2. The V gene's germline CDR1 is MNHNY and CDR2 SVGAGI (reference sequence). This CDR3 is 15 amino acids long. The trim removed 6 bases at V and 7 bases at J, leaving 6 bases unmatched.

This chain connects TRBV6-5 to TRBJ2-1; 8 positions agree with TRBD2. Germline lookup yields CDR1 MNHEY and CDR2 SVGAGI. The CDR3 is 15 residues long. After removal of 6 bases from V and 8 bases from J, the junction contained 12 bases not matched to a gene. Written as DNA, the CDR3 is TGTGCCAGCAGACATACACGACTAGCGATCTATGAGCAGTTCTTC. Amino acid sequence: CASRHTRLAIYEQFF.

This clone appeared a single time. The chain carries TRBV15 and TRBJ1-3, with a tentative D call TRBD1 (5 bases). Per the germline V gene, CDR1 is LNHNV and CDR2 is YYDKDF (reference sequence). Between the trimmed V and J ends, which lost 0 bases and 9 bases, there was a span of 12 bases. The CDR3 contains 14 residues. The CDR3 DNA reads as TGTGCCACCAGCAGAGATCGGTGGGACGGCACCATATATTTT. Its protein product is CATSRDRWDGTIYF.

This chain links TRBV19 with TRBJ1-3; TRBD1 matches 8 bases. The CDR3 runs to 19 residues. Germline CDR1 is LNHDA and CDR2 is SQIVND (reference sequence). Losses at the gene ends were 2 bases for V and 5 bases for J; bases not matched to a gene: 17. CDR3 loop: CASSIKGDGTGASRNTIYF. In DNA form, the CDR3 reads TGTGCCAGTAGTATAAAAGGTGACGGGACAGGAGCTTCTCGAAACACCATATATTTT.

This chain connects TRBV28 to TRBJ1-2; 12 bases line up with TRBD1. Trimming cost V 5 bases and J 4 bases; bases outside gene matches: 8. The CDR3 has 16 amino acids. Germline-derived CDR1 and CDR2 are MDHEN and SYDVKM. CDR3: CASSLNSGQGAYGYTF. The CDR3, as DNA: TGTGCCAGCAGTCTCAATTCGGGACAGGGGGCCTATGGCTACACCTTC.

The chain combines TRBV6-1 with TRBJ1-1; D call uncertain. This CDR3 has 10 amino acids. The germline V gene encodes CDR1 MNHNS and CDR2 SASEGT. With 2 bases removed from V and 10 bases from J, the gap between germline ends came to 5 bases. CDR3 sequence: CASSELGAFF. The CDR3 region has the DNA TGTGCCAGCAGTGAATTGGGAGCTTTCTTT.

This clone was seen just once. The rearrangement joins TRBV5-6 to TRBJ1-3; 8 bases match TRBD1. Germline values: CDR1 SGHDT, CDR2 YYEEEE. With V trimmed by 4 bases and J by 2 bases, 8 bases remained unmatched. This CDR3 is 16 amino acids long. Here the CDR3 DNA reads TGTGCCAGCAGCCCCCTCGGACAGGGCACTGGAAACACCATATATTTT. Protein sequence: CASSPLGQGTGNTIYF.

The J gene is TRBJ2-5, the V gene TRBV10-3, with TRBD2 as a possible D gene (6 bases). Trimming cost V 9 bases and J 5 bases, with 19 bases left between them. CDR3 size: 14 residues. Germline V gene data show CDR1 as ENHRY and CDR2 as SYGVKD. The CDR3 here is CAISGLLAGETQYF. The CDR3 DNA follows: TGTGCCATATCGGGACTCCTCGCGGGGGAGACCCAGTACTTC.

The V gene is TRBV30, the J gene TRBJ1-5; 12 nucleotides agree with TRBD1. The ends lost 3 bases at V and 7 bases at J; junction bases unmatched: 1. The CDR3 is made up of 13 amino acids. CDR1 and CDR2 from the germline V gene are GTSNPN and SVGIG (reference sequence). CDR3 nucleotide sequence: TGTGCCTGGAGGGGGACAGGGGGCCAGCCCCAGCATTTT. The encoded protein is CAWRGTGGQPQHF.

The chain joins TRBV6-1 to TRBJ2-5; D gene ambiguous. The CDR3 has 11 amino acids. The V gene's germline CDR1 is MNHNS and CDR2 SASEGT. V was trimmed by 7 bases and J by 7 bases, leaving 10 bases between them. The CDR3 protein is CASTAAGTQYF. Written as DNA, the CDR3 is TGTGCCAGCACCGCTGCTGGGACCCAGTACTTC.

The chain employs TRBV6-6 and TRBJ2-3; D is unresolved. V was shortened by 7 bases and J by 3 bases, with 11 bases between the two germline ends. There are 13 residues in the CDR3. The germline V gene has CDR1 MNHNY and CDR2 SVGAGI (reference sequence). This CDR3 is CASMGVVTDTQYF. Here the CDR3 DNA reads TGTGCCAGCATGGGTGTGGTGACAGATACGCAGTATTTT.

The rearrangement joins TRBV1 to TRBJ2-1; the table's TRBD2 call for D was not verified on the DNA. TRBV1 is deemed a pseudogene. This CDR3 region has 16 residues. CDR3: CTSSQAGTSGGNEQFF. In nucleotides, the CDR3 is TGCACCAGCAGCCAAGCTGGGACTAGCGGGGGTAATGAGCAGTTCTTC.

This chain links TRBV29-1 with TRBJ1-2, with D tentatively TRBD1 (5 bases). Trimming took off 4 bases at V and 4 bases at J, with 13 bases between the two ends. CDR1 and CDR2 (germline): SQVTM, ANQGSEA. The CDR3 runs to 13 residues. For the CDR3, the DNA is TGCAGCGTTGGACAGTCCGCCCGCTATGGCTACACCTTC. This encodes CSVGQSARYGYTF.

V usage is TRBV5-8 and J usage is TRBJ1-1; 7 nucleotides line up with TRBD1. V gave up 0 bases and J gave up 5 bases; unmatched junction bases: 1. From germline, CDR1 is SGHTS and CDR2 YDEGEE. The CDR3 is made up of 13 amino acids. The CDR3 DNA reads TGTGCCAGCAGCTTGGACAGGGGTACTGAAGCTTTCTTT. It specifies CASSLDRGTEAFF.

Notes on this clone: Additional DNA sequences in this sample encode the identical CDR3. This sequence joins TRBV4-1 and TRBJ2-5; D is unclear. Trimming removed 1 base at V and 8 bases at J, with 5 bases between. Germline CDR1 reads MGHRA; CDR2 reads YSYEKL. The CDR3 is made up of 11 amino acids. This CDR3 reads CASSQGGTQYF. The CDR3 DNA reads as TGCGCCAGCAGCCAAGGGGGTACCCAGTACTTC.

The rearrangement joins TRBV9 to TRBJ1-2; D is ambiguous. The germline CDR1 and CDR2 sequences are SGDLS and YYNGEE. The CDR3 is 13 residues long. V was clipped by 0 bases and J by 10 bases, with 13 bases between them. The CDR3 is CASSVEEGRVYTF. The CDR3 bases are TGTGCCAGCAGCGTAGAGGAGGGTCGGGTCTACACCTTC.

The gene calls are TRBV7-9 and TRBJ1-2; D is unclear. Germline V gives CDR1 SEHNR, CDR2 FQNEAQ (reference sequence). V lost 0 bases and J 7 bases, leaving 12 bases between the germline ends. This CDR3 spans 14 amino acids. The CDR3, as DNA: TGTGCCAGCAGCTTAGCGCTAACGGAAAGTGGCTACACCTTC. Translating gives CASSLALTESGYTF.